The 3 T cell receptor beta chains reported below all come from one sample, sequenced in a study of regulatory T cells in long-lasting Graves disease. The time point here: newly diagnosed GD, antithyroid drugs for less than 3 months. Extracted PBMC RNA gave rise to the TCR library. Researchers made TCR beta libraries by using iRepertoire HTBI primers and running Arm-PCR on CDR3 regions. TCRdb independently ran MiXCR on the multiplex PCR reads; one entry per CDR3 protein. The repertoire includes more than 400,000 distinct CDR3 sequences, around 16% of them detected once, and more than 9% sits in the top ten. These data were also filed under a second study, of T cells in Graves' hyperthyroidism and ophthalmopathy.

The input for sequencing was peripheral blood mononuclear cells (PBMCs), taken at new diagnosis, from a patient treated with antithyroid drugs. All receptors come from a middle-aged man with Graves disease.

This clonotype showed up many times. The chain has TRBV30 and TRBJ2-7; D may be TRBD2 (6 bases). The CDR3 runs 13 residues. Germline V lookup: CDR1 GTSNPN, CDR2 SVGIG (reference sequence). V was cut by 0 bases and J by 2 bases, with 8 bases left in between. Written as DNA, the CDR3 is TGTGCCTGGAGTGTACGCGGGACCTACGAGCAGTACTTC. This translates into CAWSVRGTYEQYF.

This clonotype was seen many times. This chain joins TRBV12-3 or TRBV12-4 and TRBJ2-1; D is unresolved. The ends were cut back, 5 bases at V and 7 bases at J, with 15 bases in the middle. CDR3 length equals 14 residues. CDR3 DNA sequence: TGTGCCAGCAGTCTCGGGTCTAGGCGGAATGAGCAGTTCTTC. This gives the protein CASSLGSRRNEQFF.

This clonotype appeared many times. The V gene is TRBV20-1, the J gene TRBJ2-1, with 7 positions matching TRBD2. There are 14 residues in the CDR3. Germline lookup yields CDR1 DFQATT and CDR2 SNEGSKA (reference sequence). After removal of 3 bases from V and 8 bases from J, the junction contained 10 bases not matched to a gene. CDR3 nucleotide sequence: TGCAGTGCTAGCTTGACTAGCTGGGGGTATGAGCAGTTCTTC. Translated: CSASLTSWGYEQFF.